Shown below are 27 T cell receptor beta chains from a single sample sequenced in a study of T cells in localized non-small cell lung cancer (dated by TCRdb to the early 2020s). Library method: the immunoSEQ multiplex PCR assay. The table comes from immuneACCESS by way of TCRdb, which keeps in-frame sequences with V and J called. Part of the clones is missing from these tables; in studies checked, under half for an unresolved V gene and the rest for unknown reasons. In this sample the table shows roughly 84,000 clones, 88% of which occur a single time. The top ten clones comprise about 20% of the sample. Sequencing used peripheral blood, obtained before any cancer treatment. The receptors come from a woman aged 35 to 69 with stage I squamous cell lung carcinoma.

The genes are TRBV12-5 and TRBJ2-7, with TRBD1 as a possible D gene (6 bases). The length of the CDR3 is 13 residues. CDR1 LGHNT and CDR2 FRNRAP come from the germline V gene. V lost 4 bases to trimming and J lost 2 bases, with 9 bases between them. The CDR3 DNA is TGTGCTAGTGGTTCGACAGGAACCTACGAGCAGTACTTC. Its protein is CASGSTGTYEQYF. Together with reference TRBV12-5 and TRBJ2-7, the CDR3 gives the full variable domain: DARVTQTPRHKVTEMGQEVTMRCQPILGHNTVFWYRQTMMQGLELLAYFRNRAPLDDSGMPKDRFSAEMPDATLATLKIQPSEPRDSAVYFCASGSTGTYEQYFGPGTRLTVT.

This clone appeared once. The chain uses TRBV29-1 and TRBJ1-1; D is unresolved. The CDR3 extends over 12 amino acids. Germline CDR1 SQVTM, CDR2 ANQGSEA. Trimming took 4 bases from V and 5 from J, leaving 11 bases between them. The DNA for the CDR3 is TGCAGCGTTGGACCGGGCGTGACTGAAGCTTTCTTT. The encoded protein is CSVGPGVTEAFF.

The chain links TRBV5-4 to TRBJ1-3; weak D call: TRBD1 (6 bases). Germline lookup yields CDR1 SGHNT and CDR2 YYREEE (reference sequence). The CDR3 length is 16 residues. Trimming stripped 1 base from V and 0 bases from J, with 11 bases between. CDR3 sequence reads: CASSLQGISSGNTIYF. In DNA form, the CDR3 reads TGTGCCAGCAGCTTGCAGGGGATTAGCTCTGGAAACACCATATATTTT.

The rearrangement uses TRBV11-2 and TRBJ1-3; D not resolved. The CDR3 totals 16 residues. The V and J ends lost 3 bases and 2 bases respectively, with 14 bases between them. Germline V lookup: CDR1 SGHAT, CDR2 FQNNGV. As DNA, the CDR3 is TGTGCCAGCAGCTTGTCCTCTGGAGGCACTGGAAACACCATATATTTT. Encoded protein: CASSLSSGGTGNTIYF.

This clone was observed a handful of times. In the same sample, other DNA sequences code for this CDR3. The chain employs TRBV5-1 and TRBJ2-3; D is perhaps TRBD1 or TRBD2 (5 bases each). Germline assignment: CDR1 SGHRS and CDR2 YFSETQ. This CDR3 has 14 residues. The ends were cut back, 1 base at V and 0 bases at J, with 6 bases in the middle. This chain's CDR3 is CASSLWDSTDTQYF. The DNA for the CDR3 is TGCGCCAGCAGCTTGTGGGACAGCACAGATACGCAGTATTTT. The variable domain in full, with the rest retrieved from reference TRBV5-1 and TRBJ2-3, is KAGVTQTPRYLIKTRGQQVTLSCSPISGHRSVSWYQQTPGQGLQFLFEYFSETQRNKGNFPGRFSGRQFSNSRSEMNVSTLELGDSALYLCASSLWDSTDTQYFGPGTRLTVL.

This clone showed up just once. The V call is TRBV4-1, the J call TRBJ2-7; perhaps TRBD2 as D (7 bases). Trimming cost V 4 bases and J 3 bases, with 25 bases left between them. CDR1 and CDR2 (germline): MGHRA, YSYEKL. This CDR3 is built from 18 residues. The CDR3 spells CASSLLGGGRISDYEQYF. CDR3 DNA sequence: TGCGCCAGCAGCCTTTTGGGCGGGGGCAGAATCTCCGACTACGAGCAGTACTTC.

The rearrangement links TRBV13 to TRBJ1-2, with TRBD1 matching 8 bases. The CDR3 consists of 13 residues. Germline trimming cut 5 bases from V and 4 bases from J; bases unmatched to any gene: 3. The germline V gene encodes CDR1 PRHDT and CDR2 FYEKMQ (reference sequence). This CDR3 reads CASSRTGIYGYTF. The DNA of the CDR3 is TGTGCCAGCAGCCGGACAGGGATCTATGGCTACACCTTC.

This clone was seen a single time. The V and J genes are TRBV5-5 and TRBJ2-4; D remains unclear. This CDR3 has 13 amino acids. Germline values: CDR1 SGHKS, CDR2 YYEKEE (reference sequence). The V and J ends lost 2 bases and 6 bases respectively, with 9 bases between them. CDR3 residues: CASSFPDGNIQYF. The CDR3 nucleotides are TGTGCCAGCAGCTTTCCCGATGGAAACATTCAGTACTTC.

This clone was found once. The V call is TRBV11-3, the J call TRBJ2-1, with unresolved D. Germline CDR1 SGHNT, CDR2 YENEEA. V was shortened by 4 bases and J by 7 bases, with 8 bases between the two germline ends. The CDR3 sequence is 12 residues long. For the CDR3, the DNA is TGTGCCAGCAGCTCGTCCGGGAATGAGCAGTTCTTC. Residues: CASSSSGNEQFF.

V is TRBV19 and J is TRBJ2-3; 10 bases fit TRBD2. The CDR3 spans 16 residues. V trimming: 5 bases; J trimming: 4 bases; junction bases outside the gene matches: 9. Germline-derived CDR1 and CDR2 are LNHDA and SQIVND (reference sequence). The CDR3 spells CASSDQRGGFADTQYF. The CDR3 DNA reads as TGTGCCAGTAGTGACCAGCGGGGGGGCTTTGCAGATACGCAGTATTTT.

This clone has just a few counts. V and J are TRBV4-2 and TRBJ2-5; 8 bases agree with TRBD1. This CDR3 contains 15 residues. Germline loops: CDR1 LGHNA, CDR2 YNFKEQ. After removal of 4 bases from V and 4 bases from J, the junction contained 8 bases not matched to a gene. Here the CDR3 reads CASSPLNGQGETQYF. CDR3 coding DNA: TGTGCCAGCAGCCCACTTAATGGACAGGGAGAGACCCAGTACTTC.

CDR3 amino acids: CASGPGGSPLHF. The CDR3 DNA follows: TGTGCCAGCGGCCCTGGTGGTTCACCCCTCCACTTT. The chain employs TRBV6-1 and TRBJ1-6; unclear D gene. The CDR3 covers 12 residues. Trimming stripped 8 bases from V and 9 bases from J, with 11 bases between. Germline-derived CDR1 and CDR2 are MNHNS and SASEGT.

The chain recombines TRBV5-1 with TRBJ2-3; no reliable D call. The germline V gene encodes CDR1 SGHRS and CDR2 YFSETQ. V was cut by 2 bases and J by 0 bases, with 10 bases left in between. The CDR3 runs 15 residues. The CDR3 loop reads CASSFKGSSTDTQYF. The CDR3 coding sequence is TGCGCCAGCAGCTTTAAAGGTTCTAGCACAGATACGCAGTATTTT.

This rearrangement joins TRBV27 to TRBJ2-7; 9 bases fit TRBD2. The CDR3 is 15 residues long. V lost 5 bases to trimming and J lost 2 bases; unmatched junction nucleotides: 7. The germline V gene encodes CDR1 MNHEY and CDR2 SMNVEV (reference sequence). The DNA of the CDR3 is TGTGCCAGCAGTCCCCGAGCGGGGGGAACCTACGAGCAGTACTTC. It codes for CASSPRAGGTYEQYF.

V gene TRBV5-8 combines with J gene TRBJ2-3; unclear D gene. The CDR3 is 14 amino acids. Trimming removed 0 bases from V and 2 bases from J, with 7 bases in between. Germline lookup yields CDR1 SGHTS and CDR2 YDEGEE. The CDR3 sequence is CASSLGLPTDTQYF. In DNA, the CDR3 is TGTGCCAGCAGCTTGGGCCTCCCCACAGATACGCAGTATTTT.

The rearrangement links TRBV7-9 to TRBJ2-3; no clear D. The V and J ends lost 2 bases and 3 bases respectively, with 9 bases between them. Germline V CDR1 and CDR2: SEHNR, FQNEAQ (reference sequence). CDR3 length: 14 amino acids. This CDR3 reads CASSLPPRTDTQYF. CDR3 sequence (DNA): TGTGCCAGCAGCTTACCCCCTAGGACAGATACGCAGTATTTT.

V usage is TRBV19 and J usage is TRBJ2-4, with TRBD1 matching 9 bases. CDR1 LNHDA and CDR2 SQIVND come from the germline V gene (reference sequence). The CDR3 is 13 amino acids. The junction had 0 bases not matched to a gene; V was cut back by 3 bases and J by 6 bases. The CDR3 region is CASSMDRGNIQYF. CDR3 sequence (DNA): TGTGCCAGTAGTATGGACAGGGGAAACATTCAGTACTTC.

The J gene is TRBJ1-5, the V gene TRBV6-1; D not resolved. The V gene lost 2 bases and the J gene lost 4 bases, with 15 bases spanning the gap. The germline V gene has CDR1 MNHNS and CDR2 SASEGT. This CDR3 spans 16 amino acids. Here the CDR3 reads CASSESPGIRNQPQHF. CDR3 coding DNA: TGTGCCAGCAGTGAATCCCCGGGAATTCGGAATCAGCCCCAGCATTTT.

The chain links TRBV5-1 to TRBJ1-5; 9 bases align to TRBD1. CDR1 SGHRS and CDR2 YFSETQ come from the germline V gene. This CDR3 spans 15 amino acids. Germline trimming cut 4 bases from V and 2 bases from J; bases unmatched to any gene: 4. CDR3 loop: CASSPQGAGNQPQHF. In DNA form, the CDR3 reads TGCGCCAGCAGCCCACAGGGGGCAGGCAATCAGCCCCAGCATTTT.

V gene TRBV7-9 combines with J gene TRBJ2-7; TRBD1 might be the D (5 bases). This CDR3 spans 14 amino acids. Germline V gene data show CDR1 as SEHNR and CDR2 as FQNEAQ (reference sequence). Deletions cut 2 bases from V and 5 bases from J, with 13 bases between. The CDR3 reads CASSLSQGLDEQYF. Written as DNA, the CDR3 is TGTGCCAGCAGCTTATCTCAGGGTCTGGACGAGCAGTACTTC.

This rearrangement joins TRBV7-9 to TRBJ1-1; the match to TRBD1 covers 8 bases. V trimming: 4 bases; J trimming: 5 bases; junction bases outside the gene matches: 9. Germline values: CDR1 SEHNR, CDR2 FQNEAQ (reference sequence). The length of the CDR3 is 15 residues. The DNA for the CDR3 is TGTGCCAGCAGCTCACAGGGGGTTCTGAGGACTGAAGCTTTCTTT. It specifies CASSSQGVLRTEAFF. The full variable domain, with the rest looked up from reference TRBV7-9 and TRBJ1-1, is DTGVSQNPRHKITKRGQNVTFRCDPISEHNRLYWYRQTLGQGPEFLTYFQNEAQLEKSRLLSDRFSAERPKGSFSTLEIQRTEQGDSAMYLCASSSQGVLRTEAFFGQGTRLTVV.

This clone was observed once. This rearrangement joins TRBV2 to TRBJ1-4; 11 bases map to TRBD1. Germline V CDR1 and CDR2: SNHLY, FYNNEI. Trimming removed 5 bases from V and 7 bases from J; junction bases left unmatched: 6. This CDR3 region has 15 residues. CDR3 sequence reads: CASSSIGTGGEKLFF. DNA for the CDR3: TGTGCCAGCAGTTCGATCGGGACAGGGGGTGAAAAACTGTTTTTT.

This sequence joins TRBV11-3 and TRBJ2-7, with 10 bases identical to TRBD1. The CDR3 length is 14 residues. V was clipped by 5 bases and J by 3 bases; unmatched bases: 4. Germline V lookup: CDR1 SGHNT, CDR2 YENEEA. CDR3 in amino acids: CASSARDRGYEQYF. The CDR3 DNA sequence: TGTGCCAGCAGCGCCCGGGACAGGGGCTACGAGCAGTACTTC.

The chain recombines TRBV4-1 with TRBJ2-7, with 7 bases aligning to TRBD1. The CDR3 runs to 17 residues. CDR1 is MGHRA, CDR2 YSYEKL, per germline. With 4 bases clipped from V and 2 bases from J, the junction kept 14 bases outside the gene matches. The CDR3 coding sequence is TGCGCCAGCAGCCGACTTAGAACAGGGGATAGAGCCTACGAGCAGTACTTC. Protein: CASSRLRTGDRAYEQYF.

V usage is TRBV19 and J usage is TRBJ2-5, with no clear D. The V gene's germline CDR1 is LNHDA and CDR2 SQIVND (reference sequence). The CDR3 runs 11 residues. Deletions cut 7 bases from V and 0 bases from J, with 3 bases between. CDR3: CASTDQETQYF. CDR3 bases: TGTGCCAGTACCGACCAAGAGACCCAGTACTTC.

J is TRBJ2-7 and V is TRBV9; perhaps D is TRBD1 or TRBD2 (5 bases each). The CDR3 is 15 residues long. The V end was cut by 7 bases, the J end by 12 bases, with 29 bases between. Germline CDR1 is SGDLS and CDR2 is YYNGEE. The CDR3 loop is CASASGLTGGEIPYF. The CDR3 DNA is TGTGCCAGCGCCAGTGGTTTGACTGGGGGAGAGATTCCGTACTTC. The full variable domain, with the rest looked up from reference TRBV9 and TRBJ2-7, is DSGVTQTPKHLITATGQRVTLRCSPRSGDLSVYWYQQSLDQGLQFLIQYYNGEERAKGNILERFSAQQFPDLHSELNLSSLELGDSALYFCASASGLTGGEIPYFGPGTRLTVT.

The rearrangement links TRBV7-8 to TRBJ1-1; 7 nucleotides agree with TRBD1. CDR1 and CDR2 (germline): SGHVS, FQNEAQ. The CDR3 totals 15 residues. The ends lost 0 bases at V and 4 bases at J; junction bases unmatched: 5. For the CDR3, the DNA is TGTGCCAGCAGCTTAGCCAAACAGGGGAGCACTGAAGCTTTCTTT. Its translation: CASSLAKQGSTEAFF. Variable domain in full (rest from reference TRBV7-8 and TRBJ1-1): GAGVSQSPRYKVAKRGQDVALRCDPISGHVSLFWYQQALGQGPEFLTYFQNEAQLDKSGLPSDRFFAERPEGSVSTLKIQRTQQEDSAVYLCASSLAKQGSTEAFFGQGTRLTVV.